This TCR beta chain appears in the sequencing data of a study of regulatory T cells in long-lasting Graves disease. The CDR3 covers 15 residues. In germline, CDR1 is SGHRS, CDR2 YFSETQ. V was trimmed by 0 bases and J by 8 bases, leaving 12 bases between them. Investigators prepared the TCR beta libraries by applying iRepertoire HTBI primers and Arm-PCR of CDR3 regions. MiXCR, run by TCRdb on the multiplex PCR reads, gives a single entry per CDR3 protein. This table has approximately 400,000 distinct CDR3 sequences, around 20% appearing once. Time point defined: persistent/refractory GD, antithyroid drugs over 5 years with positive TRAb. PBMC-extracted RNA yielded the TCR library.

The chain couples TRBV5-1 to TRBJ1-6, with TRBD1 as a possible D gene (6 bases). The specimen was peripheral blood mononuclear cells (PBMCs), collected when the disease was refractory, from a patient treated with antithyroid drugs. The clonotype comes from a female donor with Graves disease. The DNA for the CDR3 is TGCGCCAGCAGCTTGGCGACAGGCATCGATTCACCCCTCCACTTT. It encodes CASSLATGIDSPLHF.